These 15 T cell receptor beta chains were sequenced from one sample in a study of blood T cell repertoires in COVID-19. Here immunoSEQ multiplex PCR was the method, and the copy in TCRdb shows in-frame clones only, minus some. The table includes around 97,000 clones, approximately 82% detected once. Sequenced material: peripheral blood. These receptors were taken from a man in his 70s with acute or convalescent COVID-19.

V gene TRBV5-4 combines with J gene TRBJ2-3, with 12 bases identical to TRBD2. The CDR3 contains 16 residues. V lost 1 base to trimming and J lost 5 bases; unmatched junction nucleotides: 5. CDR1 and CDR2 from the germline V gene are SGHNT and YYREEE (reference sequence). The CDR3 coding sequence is TGTGCCAGCAGCTTGCGACTAGCGGGAGTCGTAGATACGCAGTATTTT. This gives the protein CASSLRLAGVVDTQYF.

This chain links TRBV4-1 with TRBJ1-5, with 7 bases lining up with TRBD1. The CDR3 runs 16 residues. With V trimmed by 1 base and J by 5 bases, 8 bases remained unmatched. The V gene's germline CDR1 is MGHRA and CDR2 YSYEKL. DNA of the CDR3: TGCGCCAGCAGCCAAGTTGACAGGGCGGGTGATCAGCCCCAGCATTTT. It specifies CASSQVDRAGDQPQHF.

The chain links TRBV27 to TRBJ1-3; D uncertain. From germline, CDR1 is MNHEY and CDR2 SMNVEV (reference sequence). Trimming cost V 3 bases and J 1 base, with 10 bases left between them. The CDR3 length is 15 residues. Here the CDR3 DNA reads TGTGCCAGCAGTTTGAGGCAGAGATCTGGAAACACCATATATTTT. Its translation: CASSLRQRSGNTIYF.

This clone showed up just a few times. CDR3 sequence: CASSPRNRGAQPQHF. In DNA form, the CDR3 reads TGTGCCAGTAGTCCGCGTAACAGGGGTGCGCAGCCCCAGCATTTT. The chain has TRBV19 and TRBJ1-5; 7 bases align to TRBD1. CDR1 and CDR2 from the germline V gene are LNHDA and SQIVND (reference sequence). The V segment lost 5 bases and the J segment 7 bases; nucleotides outside the gene matches: 11. This CDR3 comprises 15 residues.

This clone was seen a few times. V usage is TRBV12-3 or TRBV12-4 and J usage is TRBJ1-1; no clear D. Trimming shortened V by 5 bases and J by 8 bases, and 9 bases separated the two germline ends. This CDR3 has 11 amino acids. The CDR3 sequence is CASSRTTEAFF. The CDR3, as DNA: TGTGCCAGCAGTCGTACGACAGAAGCTTTCTTT.

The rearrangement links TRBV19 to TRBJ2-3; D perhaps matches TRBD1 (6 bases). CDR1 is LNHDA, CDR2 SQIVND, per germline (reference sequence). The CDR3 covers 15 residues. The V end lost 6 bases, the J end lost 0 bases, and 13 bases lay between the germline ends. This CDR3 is CASRGTRRSTDTQYF. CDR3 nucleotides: TGTGCCAGTAGGGGGACACGGAGGAGCACAGATACGCAGTATTTT.

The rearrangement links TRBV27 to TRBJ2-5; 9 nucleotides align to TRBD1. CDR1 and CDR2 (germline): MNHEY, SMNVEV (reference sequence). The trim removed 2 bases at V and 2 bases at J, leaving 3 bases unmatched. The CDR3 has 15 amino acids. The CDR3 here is CASSLGGTGQETQYF. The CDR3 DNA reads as TGTGCCAGCAGTTTAGGGGGGACAGGGCAAGAGACCCAGTACTTC.

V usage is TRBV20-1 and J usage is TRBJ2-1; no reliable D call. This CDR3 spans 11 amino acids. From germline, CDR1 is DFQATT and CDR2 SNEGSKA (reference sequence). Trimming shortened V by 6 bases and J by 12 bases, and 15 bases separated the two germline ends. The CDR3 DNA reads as TGCAGTGCCATGACTCCTCTGGGGCAGTTCTTC. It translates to CSAMTPLGQFF.

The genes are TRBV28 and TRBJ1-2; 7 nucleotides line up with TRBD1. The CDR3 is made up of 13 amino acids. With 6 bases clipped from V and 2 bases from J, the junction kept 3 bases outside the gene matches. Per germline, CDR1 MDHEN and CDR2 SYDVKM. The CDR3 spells CASSEGQNYGYTF. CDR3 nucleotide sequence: TGTGCCAGCAGCGAGGGACAGAACTATGGCTACACCTTC.

The CDR3 region is CASSWDRIKEQFF. In DNA, the CDR3 is TGTGCCAGCAGTTGGGACAGGATCAAGGAGCAGTTCTTC. The J gene is TRBJ2-1, the V gene TRBV2; 8 bases align to TRBD1. The CDR3 consists of 13 residues. The V segment lost 5 bases and the J segment 10 bases; nucleotides outside the gene matches: 7. Germline V gene data show CDR1 as SNHLY and CDR2 as FYNNEI. The whole variable domain, remainder taken from reference TRBV2 and TRBJ2-1, is EPEVTQTPSHQVTQMGQEVILRCVPISNHLYFYWYRQILGQKVEFLVSFYNNEISEKSEIFDDQFSVERPDGSNFTLKIRSTKLEDSAMYFCASSWDRIKEQFFGPGTRLTVL.

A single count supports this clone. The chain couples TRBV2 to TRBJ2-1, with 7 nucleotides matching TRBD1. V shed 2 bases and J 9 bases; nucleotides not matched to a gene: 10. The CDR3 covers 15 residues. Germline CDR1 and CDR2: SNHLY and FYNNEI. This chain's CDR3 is CASSERGQTVGEQFF. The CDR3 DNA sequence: TGTGCCAGCAGTGAAAGGGGACAGACGGTCGGTGAGCAGTTCTTC.

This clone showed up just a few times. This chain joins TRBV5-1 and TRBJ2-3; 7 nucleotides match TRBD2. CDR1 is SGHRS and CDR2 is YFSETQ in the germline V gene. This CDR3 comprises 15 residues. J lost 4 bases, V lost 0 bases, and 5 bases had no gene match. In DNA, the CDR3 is TGCGCCAGCAGCTTGGTGGGAGGGAACCCAGATACGCAGTATTTT. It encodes CASSLVGGNPDTQYF.

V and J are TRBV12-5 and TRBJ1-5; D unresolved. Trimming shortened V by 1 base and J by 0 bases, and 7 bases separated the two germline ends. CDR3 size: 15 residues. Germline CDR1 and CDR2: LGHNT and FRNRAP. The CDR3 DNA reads TGTGCTAGTGGTTTGGCATCAGGTAGCAATCAGCCCCAGCATTTT. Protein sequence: CASGLASGSNQPQHF.

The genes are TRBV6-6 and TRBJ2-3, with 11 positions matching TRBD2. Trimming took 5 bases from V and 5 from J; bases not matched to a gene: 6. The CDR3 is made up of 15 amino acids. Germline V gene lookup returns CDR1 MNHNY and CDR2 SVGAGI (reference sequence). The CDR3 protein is CASSPLAGGLDTQYF. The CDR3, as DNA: TGTGCCAGCAGTCCATTAGCGGGGGGGCTAGATACGCAGTATTTT.

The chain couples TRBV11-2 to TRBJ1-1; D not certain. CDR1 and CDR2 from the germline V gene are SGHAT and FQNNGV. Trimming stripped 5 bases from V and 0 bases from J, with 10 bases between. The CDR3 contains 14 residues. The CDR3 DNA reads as TGTGCCAGCAGCCCCCCGGGGATGAACACTGAAGCTTTCTTT. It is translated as CASSPPGMNTEAFF.